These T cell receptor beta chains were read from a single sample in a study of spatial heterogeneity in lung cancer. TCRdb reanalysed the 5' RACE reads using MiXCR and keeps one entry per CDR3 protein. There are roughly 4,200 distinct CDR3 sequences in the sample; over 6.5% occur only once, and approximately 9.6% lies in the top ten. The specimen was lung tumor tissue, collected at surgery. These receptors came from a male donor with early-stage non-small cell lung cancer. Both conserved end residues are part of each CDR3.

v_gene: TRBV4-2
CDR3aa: CASSQGTGDQETQYF

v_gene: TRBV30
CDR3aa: CVWSGGGSQPQHF

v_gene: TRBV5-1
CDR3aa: CASSPRQTTLNTEAFF

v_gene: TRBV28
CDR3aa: CASTPGLAVYEQYF

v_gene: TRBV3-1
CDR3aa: CASSLRHTEAFF

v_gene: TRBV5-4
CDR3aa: CASSLDGVPGANVLTF

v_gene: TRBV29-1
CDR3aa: CSASAGWKETQYF

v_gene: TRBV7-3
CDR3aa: CASSSQLTGGDGYTF

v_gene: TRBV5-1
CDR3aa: CASFPGTSGHNEQFF

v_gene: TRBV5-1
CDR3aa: CASSMLASSNTGELFF

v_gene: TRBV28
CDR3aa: CASSSTGTGDPYEQYF

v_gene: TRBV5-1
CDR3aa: CASSSQETQYF

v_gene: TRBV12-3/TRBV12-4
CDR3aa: CASSLGAGRGYTF

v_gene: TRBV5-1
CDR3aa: CASRVTGIGRTEAFF

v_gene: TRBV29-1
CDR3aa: CSGQTGTLVKTQYF

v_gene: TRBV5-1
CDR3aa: CASTAGGANQETQYF

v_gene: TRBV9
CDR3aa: CASSVGRAGGSPLHF

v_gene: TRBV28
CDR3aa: CASSSSPGQHYGYTF

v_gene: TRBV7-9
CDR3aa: CASSPTGVNDEKLFF

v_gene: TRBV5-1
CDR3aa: CASRVLLTDTGELFF

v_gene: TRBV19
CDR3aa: CASSMGNSNQPQHF

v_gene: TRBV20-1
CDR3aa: CSAPMAGANYGYTF

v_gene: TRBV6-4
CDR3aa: CASSAAGGAYNEQFF

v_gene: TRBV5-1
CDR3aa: CASSLVGVGEETQYF

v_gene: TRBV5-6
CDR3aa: CASSLRANYGYTF

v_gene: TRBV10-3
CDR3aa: CAIRQRDAYEQYF

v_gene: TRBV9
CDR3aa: CASSSRRQGRKNYGYTF

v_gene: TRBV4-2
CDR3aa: CASSQNRGPGANVLTF

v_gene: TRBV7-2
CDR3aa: CASSSADRTYEQYF

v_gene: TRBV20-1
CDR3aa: CSAKGGGSYEQYF

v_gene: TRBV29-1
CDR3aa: CSGTSGGVTDTQYF

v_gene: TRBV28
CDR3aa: CASSLITGIYGYTF

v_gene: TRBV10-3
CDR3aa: CAISGLPREQFF

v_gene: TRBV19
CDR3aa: CASSSSGYNEQFF

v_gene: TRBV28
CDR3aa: CASSFEGLGGANVLTF

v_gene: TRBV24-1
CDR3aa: CATSDRDSAAETQYF